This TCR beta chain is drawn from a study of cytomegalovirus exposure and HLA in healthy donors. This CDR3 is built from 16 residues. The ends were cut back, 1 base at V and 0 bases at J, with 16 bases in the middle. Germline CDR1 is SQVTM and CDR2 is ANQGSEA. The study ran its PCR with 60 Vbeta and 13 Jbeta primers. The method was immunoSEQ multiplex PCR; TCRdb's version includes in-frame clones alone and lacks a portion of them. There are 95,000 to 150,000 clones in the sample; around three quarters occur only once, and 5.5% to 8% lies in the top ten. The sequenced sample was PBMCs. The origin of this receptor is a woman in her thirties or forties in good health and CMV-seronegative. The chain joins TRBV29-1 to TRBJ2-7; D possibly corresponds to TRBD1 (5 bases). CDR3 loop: CSVEAVRQGSSYEQYF. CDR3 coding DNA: TGCAGCGTTGAAGCCGTGCGGCAGGGTAGCTCCTACGAGCAGTACTTC.